Following are 24 T cell receptor beta chains from one sample sequenced in a study of Graves' ophthalmopathy and Graves' hyperthyroidism. The TCR beta CDR3 regions underwent amplification from RNA transcripts. The authors performed first-round RT-PCR with HTBI primers and then a second-round multiplex PCR. MiXCR, run by TCRdb on the multiplex PCR reads, gives a single entry per CDR3 protein. The sample has 560,000 or so distinct CDR3 sequences; 35% to 40% are singletons. Sequencing input: peripheral blood or thyroid tissue (not recorded which). These receptors all stem from an adult man with Graves' hyperthyroidism.

This clonotype has only one observation. Compared with germline, one end of the junction differs, possibly owing to a read error. In DNA form, the CDR3 reads TGCGCCAGCAGCCCTAGAACAGGGACCAACAATGATCAGTTCTTC. Its protein is CASSPRTGTNNDQFF. This chain joins TRBV5-1 and TRBJ2-1, with D possibly matching TRBD1 (6 bases). Germline V gene data show CDR1 as SGHRS and CDR2 as YFSETQ. This CDR3 has 15 residues. Filled out from reference TRBV5-1 and TRBJ2-1, the complete variable domain reads KAGVTQTPRYLIKTRGQQVTLSCSPISGHRSVSWYQQTPGQGLQFLFEYFSETQRNKGNFPGRFSGRQFSNSRSEMNVSTLELGDSALYLCASSPRTGTNNDQFFGPGTRLTVL.

The V and J genes are TRBV25-1 and TRBJ2-5; a weak D match, TRBD2 (5 bases). CDR3 length equals 12 residues. Trimming shortened V by 8 bases and J by 5 bases, and 12 bases separated the two germline ends. Germline V gene sequence: CDR1 MGHDK, CDR2 SYGVNS. In DNA, the CDR3 is TGTGCCAGCGTTGAGGGTACCGAGACCCAGTACTTC. This encodes CASVEGTETQYF.

This clonotype was counted at least ten times. V is TRBV20-1 and J is TRBJ2-5; a possible D gene is TRBD2 (5 bases). CDR1 is DFQATT, CDR2 SNEGSKA, per germline (reference sequence). V was pared by 6 bases and J by 4 bases, with 18 bases between. The CDR3 is 14 residues long. CDR3 in amino acids: CSAQINVAGETQYF. The CDR3 DNA follows: TGCAGTGCGCAAATAAATGTGGCGGGAGAGACCCAGTACTTC.

This clonotype appeared many times. The chain carries TRBV19 and TRBJ1-1, with D possibly matching TRBD1 (5 bases). This CDR3 is 14 amino acids long. V was shortened by 5 bases and J by 3 bases, with 13 bases between the two germline ends. From germline, CDR1 is LNHDA and CDR2 SQIVND (reference sequence). CDR3 loop: CASSRLMGDTEAFF. DNA of the CDR3: TGTGCCAGTAGTCGGTTGATGGGGGACACTGAAGCTTTCTTT.

This clonotype was recorded at least ten times. The rearrangement links TRBV6-5 to TRBJ2-7, with 7 bases fitting TRBD1. Germline lookup yields CDR1 MNHEY and CDR2 SVGAGI. Trimming removed 5 bases from V and 3 bases from J; junction bases left unmatched: 4. There are 13 residues in the CDR3. The CDR3 reads CASSRQGDYEQYF. CDR3 nucleotide sequence: TGTGCCAGCAGTCGACAGGGTGACTACGAGCAGTACTTC.

A single count supports this clonotype. One base away lies a much larger clone, so this may be a sequencing read error. The CDR3: CASSLGTQATNEKLLF. CDR3 coding DNA: TGTGCCAGCAGCTTAGGGACGCAGGCAACTAATGAAAAACTGTTGTTT. The chain joins TRBV7-9 to TRBJ1-4; unclear D gene. The CDR3 runs 16 residues. In germline, CDR1 is SEHNR, CDR2 FQNEAQ (reference sequence). The complete variable domain, with remaining parts taken from reference TRBV7-9 and TRBJ1-4, reads DTGVSQNPRHKITKRGQNVTFRCDPISEHNRLYWYRQTLGQGPEFLTYFQNEAQLEKSRLLSDRFSAERPKGSFSTLEIQRTEQGDSAMYLCASSLGTQATNEKLLFGSGTQLSVL.

The rearrangement links TRBV7-9 to TRBJ2-7; D gene uncertain. The CDR3 runs to 15 residues. Trimming removed 6 bases at V and 5 bases at J, with 20 bases between. CDR1 and CDR2 (germline): SEHNR, FQNEAQ (reference sequence). The CDR3 DNA reads as TGTGCCAGCAGTTTTGTCCGGGCAGGCCCGCACGAGCAGTACTTC. Amino acid sequence: CASSFVRAGPHEQYF.

This clonotype was observed at least ten times. The rearrangement joins TRBV19 to TRBJ1-1; D remains ambiguous. V lost 3 bases and J 2 bases, leaving 7 bases between the germline ends. CDR1 and CDR2 (germline): LNHDA, SQIVND (reference sequence). The CDR3 length is 13 residues. The CDR3 loop is CASSITANTEAFF. CDR3 DNA sequence: TGTGCCAGTAGTATTACAGCCAACACTGAAGCTTTCTTT.

This clonotype came up a few times. The chain links TRBV2 to TRBJ2-1; 10 nucleotides align to TRBD2. V was pared by 8 bases and J by 6 bases, with 7 bases of the junction left unmatched. CDR3 length: 14 residues. CDR1 and CDR2 (germline): SNHLY, FYNNEI. The CDR3 sequence is CASAQREGRNEQFF. The CDR3, as DNA: TGTGCCAGCGCACAGCGGGAGGGCCGCAATGAGCAGTTCTTC.

By share, this clonotype counts as medium-sized. The chain uses TRBV20-1 and TRBJ2-7; the D gene is possibly TRBD1 (5 bases). With 5 bases removed from V and 6 bases from J, the gap between germline ends came to 17 bases. The CDR3 consists of 13 residues. CDR1 and CDR2 from the germline V gene are DFQATT and SNEGSKA (reference sequence). The CDR3 is CSASGRWGPEQYF. In DNA, the CDR3 is TGCAGTGCTTCAGGACGTTGGGGCCCCGAGCAGTACTTC.

Comment on this clonotype: It may be a read error: a sequence one base away is much more abundant. The V call is TRBV5-1, the J call TRBJ2-2; D tentatively reads TRBD1 or TRBD2 (5 bases each). Germline V CDR1 and CDR2: SGHRS, YFSETQ. The V end lost 3 bases, the J end lost 2 bases, and 11 bases lay between the germline ends. The CDR3 length is 15 residues. The CDR3 reads CASSSGRSNTGELFF. Written as DNA, the CDR3 is TGCGCCAGCAGCTCGGGACGGAGCAACACCGGGGAGCTGTTTTTT.

This clonotype was counted only a few times. CDR3 nucleotide sequence: TGTGCCAGCATGATGGACAGGGGCTACGAGCAGTACTTC. Protein: CASMMDRGYEQYF. J is TRBJ2-7 and V is TRBV2; TRBD1 aligns across 9 bases. The J segment lost 3 bases and the V segment lost 7 bases, leaving 4 bases of the junction unmatched. This CDR3 is 13 amino acids long. The germline CDR1 and CDR2 sequences are SNHLY and FYNNEI.

This clonotype was observed a handful of times. The rearrangement links TRBV12-3 or TRBV12-4 to TRBJ1-2, with a possible D match to TRBD1 (5 bases). The V and J ends lost 1 base and 1 base respectively, with 13 bases between them. The CDR3 length is 16 residues. This chain's CDR3 is CASSLVAQQDNYGYTF. In nucleotides, the CDR3 is TGTGCCAGCAGTTTAGTAGCCCAACAGGATAACTATGGCTACACCTTC.

The chain joins TRBV29-1 to TRBJ1-5; D is unclear. CDR3 length equals 12 residues. Germline V gene sequence: CDR1 SQVTM, CDR2 ANQGSEA. The DNA of the CDR3 is TGCAGTTCCCGGGTTTTAAATCAGCCCCAGCATTTT. The encoded protein is CSSRVLNQPQHF.

Comment on this clonotype: A clone one base away is much larger, so this may be a read error. The chain combines TRBV7-9 with TRBJ2-7; 7 bases are a match to TRBD2. CDR3 length: 16 amino acids. Per germline, CDR1 SEHNR and CDR2 FQNEAQ (reference sequence). CDR3 amino acids: CASSLESLADVYEQCF. Here the CDR3 DNA reads TGTGCCAGCAGCTTAGAGTCCCTAGCGGACGTCTACGAGCAGTGCTTC.

The chain links TRBV29-1 to TRBJ2-7; perhaps TRBD2 as D (6 bases). Germline V gives CDR1 SQVTM, CDR2 ANQGSEA. The V end was cut by 8 bases, the J end by 2 bases, with 16 bases between. The CDR3 spans 13 residues. The CDR3 bases are TGCAGCCGAGGGCCAAGCGGGCCCTACGAGCAGTACTTC. This translates into CSRGPSGPYEQYF.

This clonotype occurred many times. The chain carries TRBV20-1 and TRBJ2-5, with D possibly matching TRBD1 (6 bases). CDR1 DFQATT and CDR2 SNEGSKA come from the germline V gene (reference sequence). The CDR3 loop spans 16 amino acids. V lost 0 bases and J lost 5, with 19 bases in between. The CDR3 reads CSARDLSPAGDETQYF. The DNA for the CDR3 is TGCAGTGCTAGAGATCTTTCCCCGGCAGGGGATGAGACCCAGTACTTC.

V is TRBV29-1 and J is TRBJ2-7; TRBD2 matches at 7 bases. The CDR3 extends over 15 amino acids. The germline V gene has CDR1 SQVTM and CDR2 ANQGSEA. The V segment lost 3 bases and the J segment 12 bases; nucleotides outside the gene matches: 20. The CDR3: CSVDPTGDGGMGVYF. The CDR3 bases are TGCAGCGTTGACCCCACAGGAGACGGGGGGATGGGGGTGTACTTC.

This clonotype was counted only a few times. The chain uses TRBV7-9 and TRBJ2-7; 8 nucleotides agree with TRBD1. V lost 4 bases to trimming and J lost 0 bases; unmatched junction nucleotides: 20. This CDR3 spans 20 amino acids. Germline V lookup: CDR1 SEHNR, CDR2 FQNEAQ (reference sequence). CDR3: CASSSSSLTGATYHSYEQYF. CDR3 in DNA: TGTGCCAGCAGCTCATCCTCCCTGACAGGGGCCACCTATCACTCCTACGAGCAGTACTTC.

The chain employs TRBV7-9 and TRBJ1-1; D remains ambiguous. V was pared by 0 bases and J by 0 bases, with 17 bases between. CDR3 length: 18 amino acids. Germline CDR1 and CDR2: SEHNR and FQNEAQ (reference sequence). The CDR3 bases are TGTGCCAGCAGCTTAGCCCCTCTGGCAGGCTGGGTGAACACTGAAGCTTTCTTT. Translating gives CASSLAPLAGWVNTEAFF. Filled out from reference TRBV7-9 and TRBJ1-1, the complete variable domain reads DTGVSQNPRHKITKRGQNVTFRCDPISEHNRLYWYRQTLGQGPEFLTYFQNEAQLEKSRLLSDRFSAERPKGSFSTLEIQRTEQGDSAMYLCASSLAPLAGWVNTEAFFGQGTRLTVV.

This clonotype was counted between two and nine times. J is TRBJ2-7 and V is TRBV2; D is unresolved. Near its end, the DNA agrees better with TRBJ2-1, so the J call may be wrong. The CDR3 sequence is 12 residues long. Germline V gene sequence: CDR1 SNHLY, CDR2 FYNNEI. The CDR3 loop reads CASIGVIGEQFF. Written as DNA, the CDR3 is TGTGCCAGCATTGGAGTTATCGGCGAGCAGTTCTTC.

This clonotype was detected only a few times. The chain uses TRBV2 and TRBJ1-5; D perhaps matches TRBD1 (5 bases). Deletions cut 5 bases from V and 3 bases from J, with 14 bases between. The length of the CDR3 is 15 residues. Germline V gene lookup returns CDR1 SNHLY and CDR2 FYNNEI. This CDR3 reads CASSFGQGLNQPQHF. For the CDR3, the DNA is TGTGCCAGCAGTTTTGGGCAGGGACTCAATCAGCCCCAGCATTTT.

This clonotype showed up just a few times. V is TRBV29-1 and J is TRBJ2-2, with 14 nucleotides matching TRBD2. CDR3 length: 16 residues. Trimming removed 4 bases from V and 4 bases from J; junction bases left unmatched: 5. The germline V gene encodes CDR1 SQVTM and CDR2 ANQGSEA. This CDR3 is CSVGLAGGPGTGELFF. The CDR3 DNA sequence: TGCAGCGTTGGACTAGCGGGAGGGCCGGGCACCGGGGAGCTGTTTTTT.

Ten or more counts support this clonotype. The rearrangement joins TRBV10-3 to TRBJ2-7; 9 nucleotides line up with TRBD1. J lost 5 bases, V lost 4 bases, and 9 bases had no gene match. Germline CDR1 reads ENHRY; CDR2 reads SYGVKD. The CDR3 length is 15 residues. The chain's CDR3 is CAISGAGTGKDEQYF. In DNA form, the CDR3 reads TGTGCCATCAGTGGGGCCGGGACAGGGAAGGACGAGCAGTACTTC.